This is a list of T cell receptor beta chains from one sample in a study of T-cell memory formation after mild COVID-19. TCRdb processed the 5' RACE reads anew with MiXCR; each CDR3 protein has one entry. The sample lists about 290,000 distinct CDR3 sequences; 15% to 20% were seen once. Sequencing input: PBMCs or a T cell subset sorted from them (not recorded which). The receptor set was obtained from a man aged 18 to 30 who had mild COVID-19 (a few samples of this study predate the infection). Cell type and time point are not known. The CDR3 runs from the conserved cysteine through the conserved F or W. Each record gives: J gene, clone size, V gene, D gene, CDR3 DNA, CDR3 protein. A D gene is named only where the DNA matches it firmly. Expanded clones get a size class; other rows say once, few or many, or leave the size out.

j_call: TRBJ2-3
clone_size: .
v_call: TRBV7-2
d_call: .
cdr3_nt: TGTGCCAGCAGCTTAGCCCTAGCAGATACGCAGTATTTT
cdr3_aa: CASSLALADTQYF

j_call: TRBJ2-3
clone_size: .
v_call: TRBV18
d_call: .
cdr3_nt: TGTGCCAGCTCACCACCCGACGGACGACGATCTGATACGCAGTATTTT
cdr3_aa: CASSPPDGRRSDTQYF

j_call: TRBJ1-5
clone_size: .
v_call: TRBV20-1
d_call: .
cdr3_nt: TGCAGTGCTAGTTCTGGTGTTAGCAATCAGCCCCAGCATTTT
cdr3_aa: CSASSGVSNQPQHF

j_call: TRBJ1-3
clone_size: few
v_call: TRBV12-3/TRBV12-4
d_call: .
cdr3_nt: TGTGCCAGCAGTTTAGCGGCGGCTTCTAACACCATATATTTT
cdr3_aa: CASSLAAASNTIYF

j_call: TRBJ1-3
clone_size: few
v_call: TRBV4-3
d_call: .
cdr3_nt: TGCGCCAGCAGCCAACGGAGTTACCAAGTCTCTGGAAACACCATATATTTT
cdr3_aa: CASSQRSYQVSGNTIYF

j_call: TRBJ2-1
clone_size: many
v_call: TRBV7-2
d_call: .
cdr3_nt: TGTGCCAGCAGCCCCGCCAATGAGCAGTTCTTC
cdr3_aa: CASSPANEQFF

j_call: TRBJ1-1
clone_size: few
v_call: TRBV7-2
d_call: .
cdr3_nt: TGTGCCAGCAGCTTGTTGAGGGGAGTAGGCACTGAAGCTTTCTTT
cdr3_aa: CASSLLRGVGTEAFF

j_call: TRBJ2-7
clone_size: few
v_call: TRBV3-1
d_call: .
cdr3_nt: TGTGCCAGCAGCCAAGAAGTCGCGGTCCTCCGCGAGCAGTACTTC
cdr3_aa: CASSQEVAVLREQYF

j_call: TRBJ1-4
clone_size: few
v_call: TRBV5-1
d_call: .
cdr3_nt: TGCGCCAGCAGCTTGGGAAGGGGCGAAGCAACTAATGAAAAACTGTTTTTT
cdr3_aa: CASSLGRGEATNEKLFF

j_call: TRBJ2-3
clone_size: .
v_call: TRBV6-6
d_call: TRBD2
cdr3_nt: TGTGCCAGCCGGACTGTGGGAGGGGACACGCAGTATTTT
cdr3_aa: CASRTVGGDTQYF

j_call: TRBJ2-5
clone_size: few
v_call: TRBV5-1
d_call: .
cdr3_nt: TGCGCCAGCACCTCCGGCCGACAGTCGCCTCAAGAGACCCAGTACTTC
cdr3_aa: CASTSGRQSPQETQYF

j_call: TRBJ1-6
clone_size: few
v_call: TRBV5-1
d_call: .
cdr3_nt: TGCGCCAGCAGCTTCCTAAGAGATTCACCCCTCCACTTT
cdr3_aa: CASSFLRDSPLHF

j_call: TRBJ2-1
clone_size: few
v_call: TRBV4-1
d_call: .
cdr3_nt: TGCGCCAGCAGTCGATCTCCCCCCGAAGGTCCTGTCGATGAGCAGTTCTTC
cdr3_aa: CASSRSPPEGPVDEQFF

j_call: TRBJ1-1
clone_size: .
v_call: TRBV7-3
d_call: .
cdr3_nt: TGTGCCAGCAGTTCGGGCCCTGGAGAAGCTTTCTTT
cdr3_aa: CASSSGPGEAFF

j_call: TRBJ2-5
clone_size: .
v_call: TRBV6-6
d_call: TRBD2
cdr3_nt: TGTGCCAGCAGTTACGGGGGACTAGCGGGGGTAGAGACCCAGTACTTC
cdr3_aa: CASSYGGLAGVETQYF

j_call: TRBJ2-6
clone_size: many
v_call: TRBV5-1
d_call: .
cdr3_nt: TGCGCCAGCAGCTTTGGACAGTCTGGGGCCAACGTCCTGACTTTC
cdr3_aa: CASSFGQSGANVLTF

j_call: TRBJ2-3
clone_size: few
v_call: TRBV6-6
d_call: TRBD2
cdr3_nt: TGTGCCAGCAGTTACTCCAGCGGGGGGGACACAGATACGCAGTATTTT
cdr3_aa: CASSYSSGGDTDTQYF

j_call: TRBJ2-5
clone_size: .
v_call: TRBV7-3
d_call: .
cdr3_nt: TGTGCCAGCAGCTTAACACCGGGGGAGACACAGTACTTC
cdr3_aa: CASSLTPGETQYF

j_call: TRBJ2-3
clone_size: .
v_call: TRBV4-3
d_call: .
cdr3_nt: TGCGCCAGCAGCCAACGGGGACCCTCCACAGATACGCAGTATTTT
cdr3_aa: CASSQRGPSTDTQYF

j_call: TRBJ2-2
clone_size: few
v_call: TRBV28
d_call: .
cdr3_nt: TGTGCCAGCAGTTTTCCAGGCGCCGGGGAGCTGTTTTTT
cdr3_aa: CASSFPGAGELFF

j_call: TRBJ1-6
clone_size: .
v_call: TRBV5-1
d_call: .
cdr3_nt: TGCGCCAGCAGCCAGGACGGTAATTCACCCCTCCACTTT
cdr3_aa: CASSQDGNSPLHF

j_call: TRBJ2-1
clone_size: many
v_call: TRBV5-1
d_call: TRBD2
cdr3_nt: TGCGCCAGCAGCCCACTAGCGGGGGGCCATGAGCAGTTCTTC
cdr3_aa: CASSPLAGGHEQFF

j_call: TRBJ2-3
clone_size: .
v_call: TRBV6-5
d_call: .
cdr3_nt: TGTGCCAGCGGAAGCCGGGGTGTAGGGAGCACAGATACGCAGTATTTT
cdr3_aa: CASGSRGVGSTDTQYF